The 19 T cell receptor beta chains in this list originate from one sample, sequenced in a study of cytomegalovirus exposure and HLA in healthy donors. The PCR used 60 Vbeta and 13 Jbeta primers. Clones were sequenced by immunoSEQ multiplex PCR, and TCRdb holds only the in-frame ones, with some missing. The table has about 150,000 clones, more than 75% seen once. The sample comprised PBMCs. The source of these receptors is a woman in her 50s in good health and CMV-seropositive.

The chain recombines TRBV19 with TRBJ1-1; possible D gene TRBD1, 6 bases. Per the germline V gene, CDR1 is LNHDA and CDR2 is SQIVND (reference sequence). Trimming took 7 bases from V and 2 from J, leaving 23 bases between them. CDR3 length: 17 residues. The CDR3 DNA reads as TGTGCCAGTACCCATGGGGGGGGCGGCGCATTCAACACTGAAGCTTTCTTT. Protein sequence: CASTHGGGGAFNTEAFF. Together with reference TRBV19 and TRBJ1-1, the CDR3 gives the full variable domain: DGGITQSPKYLFRKEGQNVTLSCEQNLNHDAMYWYRQDPGQGLRLIYYSQIVNDFQKGDIAEGYSVSREKKESFPLTVTSAQKNPTAFYLCASTHGGGGAFNTEAFFGQGTRLTVV.

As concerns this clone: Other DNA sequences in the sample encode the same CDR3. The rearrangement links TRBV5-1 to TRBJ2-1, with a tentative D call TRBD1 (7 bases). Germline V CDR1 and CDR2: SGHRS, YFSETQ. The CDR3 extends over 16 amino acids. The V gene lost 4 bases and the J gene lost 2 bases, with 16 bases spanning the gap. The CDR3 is CASSRGDSGPYNEQFF. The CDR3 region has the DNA TGCGCCAGCAGCAGGGGGGACAGTGGACCCTACAATGAGCAGTTCTTC.

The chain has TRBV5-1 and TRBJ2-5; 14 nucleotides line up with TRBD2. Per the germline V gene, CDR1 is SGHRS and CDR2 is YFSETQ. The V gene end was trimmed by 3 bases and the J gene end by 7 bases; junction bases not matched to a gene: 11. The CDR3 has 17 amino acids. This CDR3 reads CASSWAGTSGRMGTQYF. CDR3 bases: TGCGCCAGCAGCTGGGCCGGGACTAGCGGGAGAATGGGGACCCAGTACTTC.

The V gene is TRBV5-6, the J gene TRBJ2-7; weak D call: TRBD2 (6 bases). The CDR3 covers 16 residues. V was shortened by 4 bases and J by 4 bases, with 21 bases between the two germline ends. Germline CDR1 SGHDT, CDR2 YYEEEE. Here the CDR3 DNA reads TGTGCCAGCAGCGCGGAGGGCCGACTAGACCAATACGAGCAGTACTTC. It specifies CASSAEGRLDQYEQYF.

The CDR3 sequence: CASSLERASEQFF. As DNA, the CDR3 is TGTGCCAGCAGCTTAGAGAGGGCGAGTGAGCAGTTCTTC. The chain couples TRBV11-2 to TRBJ2-1, with D possibly TRBD2 on 5 matching bases. The germline V and J ends were trimmed by 0 bases and 9 bases, with 9 bases remaining between them. The CDR3 consists of 13 residues. The germline CDR1 and CDR2 sequences are SGHAT and FQNNGV.

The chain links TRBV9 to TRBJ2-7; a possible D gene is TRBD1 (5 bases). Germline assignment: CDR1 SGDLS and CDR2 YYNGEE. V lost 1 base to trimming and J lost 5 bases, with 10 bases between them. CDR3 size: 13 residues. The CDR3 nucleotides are TGTGCCAGCAGCGTATCGCAGGGCCACGAGCAGTACTTC. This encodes CASSVSQGHEQYF.

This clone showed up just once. For the CDR3, the DNA is TGTGCCAGCTCAGCCGACAGAAAAAACATTCAGTACTTC. Protein: CASSADRKNIQYF. The chain combines TRBV18 with TRBJ2-4; a weak D match, TRBD1 (5 bases). CDR3 length equals 13 residues. V was clipped by 5 bases and J by 4 bases, with 9 bases between them. The germline V gene encodes CDR1 KGHSH and CDR2 LQKENI. Using reference TRBV18 and TRBJ2-4 for the parts outside the CDR3, the full variable domain is NAGVMQNPRHLVRRRGQEARLRCSPMKGHSHVYWYRQLPEEGLKFMVYLQKENIIDESGMPKERFSAEFPKEGPSILRIQQVVRGDSAAYFCASSADRKNIQYFGAGTRLSVL.

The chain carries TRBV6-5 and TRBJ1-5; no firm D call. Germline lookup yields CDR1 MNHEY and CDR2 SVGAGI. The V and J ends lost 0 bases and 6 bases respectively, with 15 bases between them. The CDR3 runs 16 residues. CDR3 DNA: TGTGCCAGCAGTTACTCAGCACACCCCTCAGGTCAGCCCCAGCATTTT. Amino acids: CASSYSAHPSGQPQHF.

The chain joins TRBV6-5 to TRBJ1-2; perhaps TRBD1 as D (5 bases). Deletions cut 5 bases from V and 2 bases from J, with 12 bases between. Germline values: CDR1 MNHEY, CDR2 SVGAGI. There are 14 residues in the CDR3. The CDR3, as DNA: TGTGCCAGCAGTGGATGGGGGGGAAACTATGGCTACACCTTC. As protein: CASSGWGGNYGYTF.

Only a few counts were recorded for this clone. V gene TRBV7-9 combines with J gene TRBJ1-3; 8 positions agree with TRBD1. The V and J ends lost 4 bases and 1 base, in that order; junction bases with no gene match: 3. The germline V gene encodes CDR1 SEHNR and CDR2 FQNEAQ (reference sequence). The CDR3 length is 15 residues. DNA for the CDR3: TGTGCCAGCAGCTCCGGACAGGGTTCTGGAAACACCATATATTTT. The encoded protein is CASSSGQGSGNTIYF.

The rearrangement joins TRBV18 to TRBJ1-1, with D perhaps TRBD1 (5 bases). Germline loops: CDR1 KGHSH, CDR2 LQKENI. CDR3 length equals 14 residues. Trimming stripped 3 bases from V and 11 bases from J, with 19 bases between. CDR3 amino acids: CASSPNLGGTEAFF. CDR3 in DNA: TGTGCCAGCTCACCTAATCTAGGAGGGACGGAGGCTTTCTTT.

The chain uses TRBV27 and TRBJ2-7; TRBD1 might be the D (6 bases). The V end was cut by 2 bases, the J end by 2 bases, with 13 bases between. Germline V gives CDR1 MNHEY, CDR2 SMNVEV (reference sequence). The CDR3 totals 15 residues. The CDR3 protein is CASSLRQGIPYEQYF. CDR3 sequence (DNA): TGTGCCAGCAGTTTACGGCAGGGGATCCCCTACGAGCAGTACTTC.

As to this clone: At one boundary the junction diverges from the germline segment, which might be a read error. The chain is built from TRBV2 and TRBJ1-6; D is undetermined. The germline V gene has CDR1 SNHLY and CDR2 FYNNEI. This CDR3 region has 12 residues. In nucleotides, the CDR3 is TGTGCCAGCAGTACCTATTATTCACCCCTCCACTTT. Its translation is CASSTYYSPLHF. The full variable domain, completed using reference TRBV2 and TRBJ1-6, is EPEVTQTPSHQVTQMGQEVILRCVPISNHLYFYWYRQILGQKVEFLVSFYNNEISEKSEIFDDQFSVERPDGSNFTLKIRSTKLEDSAMYFCASSTYYSPLHFGNGTRLTVT.

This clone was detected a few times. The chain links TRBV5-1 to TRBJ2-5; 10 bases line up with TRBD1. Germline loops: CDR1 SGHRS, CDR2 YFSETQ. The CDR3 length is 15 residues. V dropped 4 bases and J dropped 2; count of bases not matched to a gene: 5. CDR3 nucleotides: TGCGCCAGCAGCAACCGGGACAGGGGTCAAGAGACCCAGTACTTC. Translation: CASSNRDRGQETQYF.

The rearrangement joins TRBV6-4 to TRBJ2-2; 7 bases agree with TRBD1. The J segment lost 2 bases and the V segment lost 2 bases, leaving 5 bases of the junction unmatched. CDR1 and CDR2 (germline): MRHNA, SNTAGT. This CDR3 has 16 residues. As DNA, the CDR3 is TGTGCCAGCAGTGACAGGGGGCCGGGAAACACCGGGGAGCTGTTTTTT. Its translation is CASSDRGPGNTGELFF.

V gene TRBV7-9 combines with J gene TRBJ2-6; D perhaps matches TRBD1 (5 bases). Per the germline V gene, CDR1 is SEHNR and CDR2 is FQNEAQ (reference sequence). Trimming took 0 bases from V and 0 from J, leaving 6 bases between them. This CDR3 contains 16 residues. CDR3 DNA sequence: TGTGCCAGCAGCTTAGCCAGGGCCTCTGGGGCCAACGTCCTGACTTTC. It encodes CASSLARASGANVLTF.

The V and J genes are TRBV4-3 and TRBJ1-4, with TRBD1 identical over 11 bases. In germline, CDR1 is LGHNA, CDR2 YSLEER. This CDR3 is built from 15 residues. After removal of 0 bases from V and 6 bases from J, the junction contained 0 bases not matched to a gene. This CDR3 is CASSQEDRGHEKLFF. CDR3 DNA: TGCGCCAGCAGCCAAGAGGACAGGGGGCATGAAAAACTGTTTTTT.

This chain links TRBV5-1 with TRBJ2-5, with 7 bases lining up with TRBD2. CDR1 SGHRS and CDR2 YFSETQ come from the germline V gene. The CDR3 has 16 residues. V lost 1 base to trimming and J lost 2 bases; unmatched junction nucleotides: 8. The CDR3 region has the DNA TGCGCCAGCAGCTTGATGGGGGGGTCGGGGCAAGAGACCCAGTACTTC. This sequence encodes CASSLMGGSGQETQYF.

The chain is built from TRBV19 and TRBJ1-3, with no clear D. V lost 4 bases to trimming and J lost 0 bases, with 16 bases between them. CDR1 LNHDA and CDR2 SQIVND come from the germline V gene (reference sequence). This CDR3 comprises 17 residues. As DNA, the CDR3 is TGTGCCAGTAGTAAAAGCGTCACGATAAGCTCTGGAAACACCATATATTTT. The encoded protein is CASSKSVTISSGNTIYF.